This T cell receptor (beta chain) was sequenced in a study of T cell repertoires in cytomegalovirus infection. Whole-study context: Matching HLA type, along with CMV infection, was indicated by public TCR beta signatures.

TCRdb processed the reads anew with MiXCR; each CDR3 protein has one entry. The sample carries 650,000 to 850,000 distinct CDR3 sequences, 25% to 30% recorded once. This clonotype came up once. What it binds is unknown. Sequenced material: cultured CD8+ T cells from PBMCs, taken from culture after CMV antigen stimulation. This sequence was found in a human donor in good health (CMV status not recorded). Some clones in this sample may be carry-over from other donors' samples.

This CDR3 reads CASSLGARWFF. The CDR3 bases are TGTGCCAGCAGTTTAGGGGCCCGGTGGTTCTTC. The gene calls are TRBV12-3 or TRBV12-4 and TRBJ2-1; D is uncertain. The germline V and J ends were trimmed by 1 base and 15 bases, with 10 bases remaining between them. The CDR3 is 11 amino acids.